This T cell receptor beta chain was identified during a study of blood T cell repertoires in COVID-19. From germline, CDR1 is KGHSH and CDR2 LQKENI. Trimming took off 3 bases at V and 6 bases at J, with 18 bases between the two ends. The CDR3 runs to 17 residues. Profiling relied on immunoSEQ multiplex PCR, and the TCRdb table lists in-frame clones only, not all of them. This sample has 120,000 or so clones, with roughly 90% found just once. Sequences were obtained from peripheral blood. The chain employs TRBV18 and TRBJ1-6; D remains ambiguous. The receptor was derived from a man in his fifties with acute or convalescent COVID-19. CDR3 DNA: TGTGCCAGCTCACCTCTCTCCTGGCAGGAGGTTAATTCACCCCTCCACTTT. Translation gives CASSPLSWQEVNSPLHF. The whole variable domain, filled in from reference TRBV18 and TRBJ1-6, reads NAGVMQNPRHLVRRRGQEARLRCSPMKGHSHVYWYRQLPEEGLKFMVYLQKENIIDESGMPKERFSAEFPKEGPSILRIQQVVRGDSAAYFCASSPLSWQEVNSPLHFGNGTRLTVT.